This TCR beta chain is from a study of cytomegalovirus exposure and HLA in healthy donors. Regarding this clone: Antigen unknown.

Trimming took 3 bases from V and 0 from J; bases not matched to a gene: 7. The CDR3 contains 17 residues. Germline CDR1 SNHLY, CDR2 FYNNEI. When sampled, the donors appeared nominally healthy, though they likely had unrecorded immune exposures. Study-wide findings and caveats: CMV serostatus stood as the only immune exposure information on hand. A later look showed TCR association rates differing by HLA locus, highest for DRB1 and lowest for HLA-C.

The PCR employed 60 Vbeta primers together with 13 Jbeta primers. The protocol was immunoSEQ multiplex PCR, while the TCRdb copy is restricted to in-frame clones and leaves out a portion. The sample has 150,000 to 200,000 clones, 80% seen once. The specimen sequenced was PBMCs. The chain employs TRBV2 and TRBJ1-4, with TRBD1 identical over 7 bases. The sequence was collected from a man between 18 and 29 years old in good health and CMV-seropositive. The CDR3 sequence is CASSDPGQDATNEKLFF. CDR3 coding DNA: TGTGCCAGCAGTGATCCCGGACAGGACGCAACTAATGAAAAACTGTTTTTT.